These 23 T cell receptor beta chains originate from one sample sequenced in a study of blood T cell repertoires in COVID-19. Only in-frame clones appear in the TCRdb table, and some are missing; sequencing was by immunoSEQ multiplex PCR. The top ten clones hold roughly 3% of a sample with 200,000 to 300,000 clones, nearly 90% of them seen once. Sequencing was done on a sample of peripheral blood. The receptor set was obtained from a young man with active or convalescent COVID-19.

The rearrangement joins TRBV10-3 to TRBJ1-3; possible D gene TRBD1, 5 bases. The CDR3 has 15 amino acids. Trimming took off 2 bases at V and 2 bases at J, with 10 bases between the two ends. Germline CDR1 is ENHRY and CDR2 is SYGVKD. DNA of the CDR3: TGTGCCATCAGTGAGGAAAGGGGCACTGGAAACACCATATATTTT. Its translation: CAISEERGTGNTIYF.

The chain employs TRBV7-8 and TRBJ1-4; D remains ambiguous. The V end was cut by 1 base, the J end by 5 bases, with 8 bases between. In germline, CDR1 is SGHVS, CDR2 FQNEAQ. The CDR3 runs 14 residues. CDR3 loop: CASSLGRRNEKLFF. The CDR3 DNA reads TGTGCCAGCAGCTTAGGTCGGCGGAATGAAAAACTGTTTTTT. The whole variable domain, remainder taken from reference TRBV7-8 and TRBJ1-4, is GAGVSQSPRYKVAKRGQDVALRCDPISGHVSLFWYQQALGQGPEFLTYFQNEAQLDKSGLPSDRFFAERPEGSVSTLKIQRTQQEDSAVYLCASSLGRRNEKLFFGSGTQLSVL.

The genes are TRBV11-3 and TRBJ2-5; 11 bases align to TRBD1. V trimming: 5 bases; J trimming: 7 bases; junction bases outside the gene matches: 15. The length of the CDR3 is 17 residues. The germline CDR1 and CDR2 sequences are SGHNT and YENEEA. CDR3 nucleotide sequence: TGTGCCAGCAGCCGTCGGACAGGGGGCGATGGTATGGTGACCCAGTACTTC. Translated: CASSRRTGGDGMVTQYF.

The chain couples TRBV10-3 to TRBJ2-7; D is undetermined. The CDR3 length is 12 residues. The germline CDR1 and CDR2 sequences are ENHRY and SYGVKD. Trimming stripped 4 bases from V and 3 bases from J, with 7 bases between. Here the CDR3 reads CAISVGLYEQYF. In DNA form, the CDR3 reads TGTGCCATCAGTGTTGGCCTCTACGAGCAGTACTTC.

The gene calls are TRBV28 and TRBJ2-1; D is perhaps TRBD2 (6 bases). The germline CDR1 and CDR2 sequences are MDHEN and SYDVKM. This CDR3 region has 13 residues. Trimming cost V 5 bases and J 10 bases, with 15 bases left between them. The CDR3 sequence: CASSPGLRTEQFF. DNA for the CDR3: TGTGCCAGCAGTCCGGGACTGAGAACGGAGCAGTTCTTC.

This chain joins TRBV15 and TRBJ2-6; maybe TRBD2 (5 bases). The ends were cut back, 3 bases at V and 2 bases at J, with 8 bases in the middle. CDR3 length equals 15 residues. CDR1 and CDR2 (germline): LNHNV, YYDKDF (reference sequence). DNA for the CDR3: TGTGCCACCAGCAGCGCGGGTACTGGGGCCAACGTCCTGACTTTC. Protein sequence: CATSSAGTGANVLTF.

This chain links TRBV6-6 with TRBJ2-7; 7 nucleotides line up with TRBD1. Trimming removed 0 bases from V and 4 bases from J; junction bases left unmatched: 0. This CDR3 spans 13 amino acids. The germline CDR1 and CDR2 sequences are MNHNY and SVGAGI (reference sequence). The CDR3 protein is CASSYSQGYEQYF. CDR3 DNA: TGTGCCAGCAGTTACTCACAGGGGTACGAGCAGTACTTC.

V is TRBV4-2 and J is TRBJ1-1; D might be TRBD1 (5 bases). Germline CDR1 and CDR2: LGHNA and YNFKEQ. Trimming removed 3 bases at V and 4 bases at J, with 15 bases between. The CDR3 covers 15 residues. CDR3 amino acids: CASSQVGNGGTEAFF. CDR3 sequence (DNA): TGTGCCAGCAGCCAGGTCGGCAACGGGGGCACTGAAGCTTTCTTT.

V is TRBV10-3 and J is TRBJ2-1; unclear D gene. Germline V gene lookup returns CDR1 ENHRY and CDR2 SYGVKD. V lost 6 bases to trimming and J lost 9 bases, with 9 bases between them. The CDR3 has 11 amino acids. The CDR3 coding sequence is TGTGCCATCAGGTACTCGGGTGAGCAGTTCTTC. Its protein product is CAIRYSGEQFF.

This sequence joins TRBV5-8 and TRBJ1-1; 8 bases align to TRBD1. The CDR3 has 14 amino acids. Trimming removed 4 bases from V and 4 bases from J; junction bases left unmatched: 6. CDR1 is SGHTS, CDR2 YDEGEE, per germline. The CDR3 loop is CASSPDRARTEAFF. CDR3 bases: TGTGCCAGCAGCCCGGACAGGGCGCGCACTGAAGCTTTCTTT.

The genes are TRBV20-1 and TRBJ1-2; D is ambiguous. The V gene's germline CDR1 is DFQATT and CDR2 SNEGSKA (reference sequence). The length of the CDR3 is 9 residues. The V and J ends lost 6 bases and 8 bases respectively, with 7 bases between them. The CDR3 bases are TGCAGTGCCCCCTTAGGCTACACCTTC. It encodes CSAPLGYTF.

The rearrangement links TRBV7-9 to TRBJ2-7; D call uncertain. CDR1 and CDR2 (germline): SEHNR, FQNEAQ (reference sequence). The V gene lost 8 bases and the J gene lost 12 bases, with 20 bases spanning the gap. The CDR3 is 12 amino acids. CDR3 DNA sequence: TGTGCCAGCGGCGGCCCCTTCCCCTATCCGTACTTC. This sequence encodes CASGGPFPYPYF.

The J gene is TRBJ1-4, the V gene TRBV5-1, with TRBD1 as a possible D gene (6 bases). Trimming removed 0 bases from V and 7 bases from J, with 7 bases in between. This CDR3 has 13 residues. Germline V CDR1 and CDR2: SGHRS, YFSETQ. The DNA of the CDR3 is TGCGCCAGCAGCTTGGTCAGGGGTGAAAAACTGTTTTTT. This translates into CASSLVRGEKLFF.

V is TRBV3-1 (or the pseudogene TRBV3-2) and J is TRBJ2-3; the match to TRBD1 covers 10 bases. The CDR3 runs to 17 residues. Trimming took 2 bases from V and 5 from J; bases not matched to a gene: 10. Germline V CDR1 and CDR2: LGHDT, YNNKEL (reference sequence). The CDR3 sequence: CASSQIGTGEGEDTQYF. DNA for the CDR3: TGTGCCAGCAGCCAAATCGGGACAGGGGAGGGAGAAGATACGCAGTATTTT.

The rearrangement joins TRBV7-2 to TRBJ1-2, with a possible D match to TRBD1 (5 bases). The CDR3 has 15 amino acids. Germline loops: CDR1 SGHTA, CDR2 FQGNSA. V was trimmed by 1 base and J by 4 bases, leaving 13 bases between them. CDR3 in amino acids: CASSLGSQGGYGYTF. DNA of the CDR3: TGTGCCAGCAGCTTAGGAAGCCAGGGAGGCTATGGCTACACCTTC.

The rearrangement uses TRBV5-1 and TRBJ1-6; maybe TRBD1 (5 bases). Trimming stripped 6 bases from V and 6 bases from J, with 13 bases between. Germline CDR1 SGHRS, CDR2 YFSETQ. The CDR3 contains 14 residues. The CDR3 DNA sequence: TGCGCCAGCAAGATGACAGAGAGTAATTCACCCCTCCACTTT. This translates into CASKMTESNSPLHF.

The CDR3 is CASTNTGVNSYEQYF. The DNA for the CDR3 is TGTGCCAGCACCAACACGGGAGTAAACTCCTACGAGCAGTACTTC. The rearrangement links TRBV28 to TRBJ2-7; D might be TRBD2 (6 bases). The V gene's germline CDR1 is MDHEN and CDR2 SYDVKM. V shed 7 bases and J shed 0 bases, with 16 bases lying between them. The CDR3 spans 15 residues.

This rearrangement joins TRBV5-1 to TRBJ2-1; maybe TRBD2 (6 bases). V was clipped by 4 bases and J by 12 bases, with 11 bases between them. The CDR3 has 11 amino acids. The germline gives CDR1 SGHRS, CDR2 YFSETQ. CDR3 nucleotide sequence: TGCGCCAGCAGCGCGGGACCCAGGCAGTTCTTC. Encoded protein: CASSAGPRQFF.

This chain joins TRBV28 and TRBJ1-2; 9 nucleotides agree with TRBD1. CDR1 MDHEN and CDR2 SYDVKM come from the germline V gene. This CDR3 spans 15 amino acids. Germline trimming cut 5 bases from V and 8 bases from J; bases unmatched to any gene: 12. The CDR3 reads CASSPAGTGQGGYTF. The DNA for the CDR3 is TGTGCCAGCAGTCCGGCCGGGACCGGACAGGGGGGCTACACCTTC.

The chain combines TRBV5-1 with TRBJ1-4, with TRBD1 matching 7 bases. V was pared by 0 bases and J by 7 bases, with 3 bases of the junction left unmatched. Germline-derived CDR1 and CDR2 are SGHRS and YFSETQ. The CDR3 is 14 amino acids. DNA of the CDR3: TGCGCCAGCAGCTTGGAGACAGGGTCTGAAAAACTGTTTTTT. Translated, it gives CASSLETGSEKLFF.

The CDR3 bases are TGTGCCACCCTAGAGGCACCCTCCTACGAGCAGTACTTC. Translating it yields CATLEAPSYEQYF. The rearrangement uses TRBV6-5 and TRBJ2-7; D remains unclear. Trimming removed 10 bases from V and 0 bases from J, with 13 bases in between. CDR1 is MNHEY and CDR2 is SVGAGI in the germline V gene. The CDR3 loop spans 13 amino acids.

As for this clone: This same CDR3 is encoded by further DNA sequences in the sample. The chain joins TRBV20-1 to TRBJ1-1, with 9 bases that match TRBD1. The CDR3 sequence is 11 residues long. Germline CDR1 DFQATT, CDR2 SNEGSKA (reference sequence). With V trimmed by 6 bases and J by 11 bases, 7 bases remained unmatched. CDR3 in amino acids: CSASRTGEAFF. The CDR3 nucleotides are TGCAGTGCCTCAAGGACAGGGGAGGCTTTCTTT.

The table lists this clone with a few counts. Different DNA sequences within this sample yield the same CDR3. The chain joins TRBV19 to TRBJ2-7; 12 bases fit TRBD2. Trimming took 2 bases from V and 3 from J; bases not matched to a gene: 2. Germline CDR1 is LNHDA and CDR2 is SQIVND (reference sequence). CDR3 length: 15 residues. The CDR3 reads CASSISLAGGYEQYF. Here the CDR3 DNA reads TGTGCCAGTAGTATATCACTAGCGGGGGGCTACGAGCAGTACTTC.